This T cell receptor (beta chain) was profiled in a study of T cell responses to AZD1222 COVID-19 vaccine. Study conclusions and caveats: Only after the peak T cell response were repertoires sampled. A mostly white British donor set with more females was recruited, and clonal diversity was possibly underestimated. After two AZD1222 doses, spike-specific TCR breadth and depth rose versus day 0.

There are 15 residues in the CDR3. The ends lost 4 bases at V and 4 bases at J; junction bases unmatched: 9. The V gene's germline CDR1 is MGHDK and CDR2 SYGVNS. As regards this clone: What it binds is unknown.

Assay used: immunoSEQ multiplex PCR; TCRdb lists only in-frame clones, some missing. Of under 200,000 clones in the sample, more than 80% were seen once. The sample consisted of peripheral blood, taken 28 days after the second dose of the MenACWY control vaccine. The V gene is TRBV25-1, the J gene TRBJ2-5, with 7 bases that match TRBD1. This clonotype originated in an adult who received the MenACWY meningococcal vaccine as a control. The CDR3 DNA follows: TGTGCCAGCAGTGCAAACAGGGGCGTCGGAGAGACCCAGTACTTC. It specifies CASSANRGVGETQYF.